This T cell receptor beta chain is from a study of OX40 agonist ivuxolimab in advanced cancers. Study-wide context: Melanoma, hepatocellular carcinoma, head and neck or renal cell cancer occurred in dose-escalation patients.

Repertoires were generated with immunoSEQ multiplex PCR, while TCRdb's copy carries only in-frame clones and drops some. The table records roughly 15,000 clones, about four fifths of them present only once. General observations from the study: Expanded clones tended on average to be more numerous among CD8+ T cells than CD4+. Among the least clonally expanded were partial responders at 0.1-3.0 mg/kg.

The CDR3 sequence is 15 residues long. V was shortened by 4 bases and J by 10 bases, with 20 bases between the two germline ends. Germline assignment: CDR1 MNHEY and CDR2 SMNVEV (reference sequence). Worth noting for this clone: Its matching antigen is unknown.

The chain uses TRBV27 and TRBJ2-1, with D perhaps TRBD1 or TRBD2 (5 bases each). This receptor was identified in an adult with an advanced solid tumor such as melanoma, head and neck, liver or kidney cancer. The material was CD4+ or CD8+ T cells sorted from blood, obtained in a trial of the OX40 agonist ivuxolimab. The CDR3 loop reads CASSWLGWGPGEQFF. The CDR3 region has the DNA TGTGCCAGCAGTTGGTTGGGTTGGGGACCAGGAGAGCAGTTCTTC.